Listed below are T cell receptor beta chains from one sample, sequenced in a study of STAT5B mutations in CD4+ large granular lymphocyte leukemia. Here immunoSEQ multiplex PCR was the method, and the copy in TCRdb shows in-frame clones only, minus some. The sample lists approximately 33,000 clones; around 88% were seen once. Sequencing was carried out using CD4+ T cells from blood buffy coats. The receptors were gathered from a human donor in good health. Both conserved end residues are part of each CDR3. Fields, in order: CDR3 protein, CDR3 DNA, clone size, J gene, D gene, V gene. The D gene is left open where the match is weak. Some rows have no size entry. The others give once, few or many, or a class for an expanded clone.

CASSEVRTAGADYGYTF | TGTGCCAGCAGTGAAGTCAGGACGGCGGGGGCGGACTATGGCTACACCTTC | - | TRBJ1-2 | - | TRBV6-1
CASITGQPGDYGYTF | TGTGCCAGCATCACTGGTCAGCCGGGTGACTATGGCTACACCTTC | once | TRBJ1-2 | - | TRBV11-2
CATRDRLSSGANVLTF | TGTGCCACCCGGGACAGACTATCCTCTGGGGCCAACGTCCTGACTTTC | - | TRBJ2-6 | TRBD1 | TRBV19
CSVGGRGLLTDTQYF | TGCAGCGTGGGGGGCAGGGGGCTCCTCACAGATACGCAGTATTTT | - | TRBJ2-3 | TRBD1 | TRBV29-1
CASSLVGNEFF | TGTGCCAGCAGCTTAGTGGGTAATGAGTTCTTC | - | TRBJ2-1 | - | TRBV11-2
CASSAVDRGTEAFF | TGTGCCAGCAGCGCGGTGGACAGGGGGACTGAAGCTTTCTTT | few | TRBJ1-1 | TRBD1 | TRBV9
CASRAGQGTETQYF | TGTGCCAGCAGAGCGGGACAGGGGACGGAGACCCAGTACTTC | - | TRBJ2-5 | TRBD1 | TRBV6-1
CASSQEDRQWAFF | TGTGCCAGCAGCCAAGAGGACAGACAGTGGGCTTTCTTT | - | TRBJ1-1 | - | TRBV7-9
CASRKGRIEAFF | TGTGCCAGCCGCAAGGGACGGATTGAAGCTTTCTTT | - | TRBJ1-1 | - | TRBV7-9
CASSFDNSNEKLFF | TGTGCCAGCAGCTTTGACAATAGTAATGAAAAACTGTTTTTT | - | TRBJ1-4 | - | TRBV27
CASSLGYRNTEAFF | TGTGCCAGCAGCTTGGGATACAGGAACACTGAAGCTTTCTTT | - | TRBJ1-1 | - | TRBV11-3
CASSARLAGGTNTDTQYF | TGTGCCAGCAGCGCCCGACTAGCGGGAGGTACTAACACAGATACGCAGTATTTT | - | TRBJ2-3 | TRBD2 | TRBV9
CASSFRDNNQPQHF | TGTGCCAGCAGCTTCCGGGACAACAATCAGCCCCAGCATTTT | - | TRBJ1-5 | - | TRBV5-6
CASSRGTGGYYGYTF | TGTGCCAGTAGTCGAGGGACAGGGGGTTACTATGGCTACACCTTC | - | TRBJ1-2 | TRBD1 | TRBV19
CASSELAGVVNEQFF | TGTGCCAGCAGTGAACTGGCGGGAGTTGTTAATGAGCAGTTCTTC | - | TRBJ2-1 | TRBD2 | TRBV2
CASSLALGFGDTQYF | TGTGCCAGCAGCTTAGCGTTGGGGTTTGGAGATACGCAGTATTTT | - | TRBJ2-3 | - | TRBV7-6
CASSQGTGSNQPQHF | TGTGCCAGCAGCCAAGGGACAGGAAGCAATCAGCCCCAGCATTTT | - | TRBJ1-5 | TRBD1 | TRBV9
CASSGGADYGYTF | TGTGCCAGCAGTGGGGGGGCTGACTATGGCTACACCTTC | - | TRBJ1-2 | - | TRBV27
CASSLGIENIQYF | TGTGCCAGCAGCTTAGGCATAGAGAACATTCAGTACTTC | - | TRBJ2-4 | - | TRBV7-2
CASRTWQGRATEAFF | TGTGCCAGCAGAACATGGCAGGGGCGGGCCACTGAAGCTTTCTTT | - | TRBJ1-1 | - | TRBV25-1
CASSPRTSRTDTQYF | TGTGCCAGCAGCCCTCGGACCTCCCGCACAGATACGCAGTATTTT | few | TRBJ2-3 | - | TRBV2
CASSQGPVGPQHF | TGTGCCAGCAGTCAGGGGCCCGTTGGGCCCCAGCATTTT | - | TRBJ1-5 | - | TRBV2
CASSHREFLRGRGTEAFF | TGCGCCAGCAGCCATAGAGAGTTTCTTAGGGGGCGAGGTACTGAAGCTTTCTTT | - | TRBJ1-1 | TRBD1 | TRBV4-3
CASSLTPGQTNTGELFF | TGTGCCAGCAGTCTGACCCCCGGACAGACGAACACCGGGGAGCTGTTTTTT | - | TRBJ2-2 | - | TRBV27